The 13 T cell receptor beta chains below all came from one sample that was sequenced in a study of early T cells in non-severe SARS-CoV-2 infection. TCRdb called the 5' RACE reads again in MiXCR, with one record for every CDR3 protein. In the table there are approximately 84,000 distinct CDR3 sequences, about 13% of which are singletons. The specimen sequenced was whole blood. All receptors derive from an adult who was a healthcare worker with PCR-confirmed SARS-CoV-2 infection or an uninfected control (not recorded which).

This clonotype appeared many times. The genes are TRBV7-9 and TRBJ1-6; the D is unclear. Germline CDR1 is SEHNR and CDR2 is FQNEAQ (reference sequence). The CDR3 consists of 14 residues. With 7 bases removed from V and 6 bases from J, the gap between germline ends came to 13 bases. Here the CDR3 reads CASTLTDVNSPLHF. In nucleotides, the CDR3 is TGTGCCAGCACCCTGACGGATGTTAATTCACCCCTCCACTTT.

This clonotype has a handful of counts. The CDR3 region has the DNA TGTGCCAGCTCACCGGGAGTTCCGGCAGAAAAACTGTTTTTT. The encoded protein is CASSPGVPAEKLFF. V usage is TRBV18 and J usage is TRBJ1-4; D gene unclear. The CDR3 runs 14 residues. The V end was cut by 3 bases, the J end by 8 bases, with 13 bases between. Germline CDR1 and CDR2: KGHSH and LQKENI.

This clonotype has a handful of counts. The chain couples TRBV5-6 to TRBJ2-5; D gene ambiguous. Trimming took 1 base from V and 5 from J, leaving 12 bases between them. CDR1 and CDR2 (germline): SGHDT, YYEEEE. The CDR3 extends over 14 amino acids. The DNA for the CDR3 is TGTGCCAGCAGCTTGAGTCAAAGGGCGGAGACCCAGTACTTC. This sequence encodes CASSLSQRAETQYF.

The chain couples TRBV4-1 to TRBJ2-3; no firm D call. The germline V gene has CDR1 MGHRA and CDR2 YSYEKL. The length of the CDR3 is 15 residues. The V end was cut by 1 base, the J end by 4 bases, with 12 bases between. The CDR3 nucleotides are TGCGCCAGCAGCCAAGTGGTTAGGTATTCAGATACGCAGTATTTT. Translating gives CASSQVVRYSDTQYF.

The chain carries TRBV20-1 and TRBJ2-7, with TRBD2 identical over 7 bases. The V gene end was trimmed by 3 bases and the J gene end by 3 bases; junction bases not matched to a gene: 5. Germline assignment: CDR1 DFQATT and CDR2 SNEGSKA (reference sequence). The CDR3 consists of 13 residues. The CDR3 DNA reads TGCAGTGCTAGCGGGGGGAGAAGCTACGAGCAGTACTTC. Its protein is CSASGGRSYEQYF.

The rearrangement links TRBV12-3 or TRBV12-4 to TRBJ1-4; TRBD1 might be the D (6 bases). This CDR3 is built from 12 residues. V shed 7 bases and J shed 8 bases, with 11 bases lying between them. DNA for the CDR3: TGTGCCAGCACCTCCCAGGGGGAAAAACTGTTTTTT. Protein product: CASTSQGEKLFF.

Many counts were recorded for this clonotype. The chain uses TRBV6-5 and TRBJ1-1; 7 bases are a match to TRBD1. Losses at the gene ends were 2 bases for V and 4 bases for J; bases not matched to a gene: 7. Germline CDR1 is MNHEY and CDR2 is SVGAGI. The CDR3 consists of 15 residues. The CDR3 DNA is TGTGCCAGCAGTTACAGGGGGCGAAGAAGCACTGAAGCTTTCTTT. Protein product: CASSYRGRRSTEAFF.

There are a few counts of this clonotype. The gene calls are TRBV18 and TRBJ1-1; the match to TRBD1 covers 7 bases. V was pared by 0 bases and J by 5 bases, with 0 bases of the junction left unmatched. There are 13 residues in the CDR3. CDR1 KGHSH and CDR2 LQKENI come from the germline V gene. DNA for the CDR3: TGTGCCAGCTCACCACCGGACAGGACTGAAGCTTTCTTT. Translated: CASSPPDRTEAFF. The whole variable domain, filled in from reference TRBV18 and TRBJ1-1, reads NAGVMQNPRHLVRRRGQEARLRCSPMKGHSHVYWYRQLPEEGLKFMVYLQKENIIDESGMPKERFSAEFPKEGPSILRIQQVVRGDSAAYFCASSPPDRTEAFFGQGTRLTVV.

V gene TRBV7-3 combines with J gene TRBJ2-2, with D hard to call. V was pared by 5 bases and J by 1 base, with 11 bases between. The V gene's germline CDR1 is SGHTA and CDR2 FQGTGA. CDR3 length: 15 amino acids. CDR3 DNA: TGTGCCAGCAGCCCTCGAGGCATGAACACCGGGGAGCTGTTTTTT. It yields the protein CASSPRGMNTGELFF.

This clonotype was found many times. The rearrangement uses TRBV6-1 and TRBJ1-1, with a tentative D call TRBD1 (6 bases). CDR1 is MNHNS, CDR2 SASEGT, per germline. The CDR3 is 12 residues long. The germline V and J ends were trimmed by 7 bases and 7 bases, with 13 bases remaining between them. The chain's CDR3 is CASMQAGVEAFF. DNA of the CDR3: TGTGCCAGCATGCAGGCAGGGGTTGAAGCTTTCTTT.

The sample holds a few counts of this clonotype. The gene calls are TRBV5-5 and TRBJ1-2; no clear D. With 4 bases removed from V and 8 bases from J, the gap between germline ends came to 12 bases. There are 12 residues in the CDR3. In germline, CDR1 is SGHKS, CDR2 YYEKEE (reference sequence). CDR3 sequence (DNA): TGTGCCAGCAGCCCCGATATTAGGGGCTACACCTTC. It codes for CASSPDIRGYTF.

This clonotype was found many times. The V call is TRBV7-2, the J call TRBJ1-1; TRBD1 matches at 8 bases. Trimming took 6 bases from V and 4 from J; bases not matched to a gene: 13. This CDR3 is 16 amino acids long. CDR1 and CDR2 from the germline V gene are SGHTA and FQGNSA. The CDR3, as DNA: TGTGCCAGCAGTTTCCAGGGGGCAGGTGTGGGCACTGAAGCTTTCTTT. Translating gives CASSFQGAGVGTEAFF.

This clonotype was observed once. This chain links TRBV20-1 with TRBJ2-3; 13 positions match TRBD2. CDR3 length equals 16 residues. The V gene end was trimmed by 6 bases and the J gene end by 4 bases; junction bases not matched to a gene: 10. The germline V gene has CDR1 DFQATT and CDR2 SNEGSKA (reference sequence). This CDR3 is CSAPHRTSGSPDTQYF. The CDR3 nucleotides read TGCAGTGCACCTCACCGGACTAGCGGGAGTCCAGATACGCAGTATTTT.